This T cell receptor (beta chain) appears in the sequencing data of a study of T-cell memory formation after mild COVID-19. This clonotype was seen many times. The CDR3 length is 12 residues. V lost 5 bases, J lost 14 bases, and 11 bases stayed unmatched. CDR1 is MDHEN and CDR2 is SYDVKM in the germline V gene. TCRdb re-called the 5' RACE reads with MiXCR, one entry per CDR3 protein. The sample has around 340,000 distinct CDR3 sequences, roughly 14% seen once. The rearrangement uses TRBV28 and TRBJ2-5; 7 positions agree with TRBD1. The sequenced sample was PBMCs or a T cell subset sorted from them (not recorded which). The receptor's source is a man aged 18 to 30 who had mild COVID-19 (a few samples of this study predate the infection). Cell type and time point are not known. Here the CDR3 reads CASSVSGQVIYF. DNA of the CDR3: TGTGCCAGCAGTGTCTCTGGACAGGTCATTTACTTC.